This entry features one T cell receptor beta chain sequence. This sample was taken from a study of cytomegalovirus exposure and HLA in healthy donors. PCR was performed using 60 Vbeta and 13 Jbeta primers. TCRdb's table, derived via immunoSEQ multiplex PCR, lists solely in-frame clones and lacks some. This sample's table has about 110,000 clones. V was shortened by 3 bases and J by 5 bases, with 20 bases between the two germline ends. The CDR3 has 16 amino acids. Germline loops: CDR1 SGHVS, CDR2 FNYEAQ. This receptor was taken from a man between 50 and 59 years old in good health and CMV-seronegative. Sequenced sample: PBMCs. The V call is TRBV7-6, the J call TRBJ2-7; possibly TRBD2 for D (6 bases). The DNA for the CDR3 is TGTGCCAGCAGCTTGGACTTCGGAGGGAGAAGCGACGAGCAGTACTTC. Residues: CASSLDFGGRSDEQYF.